This T cell receptor beta chain was identified during a study of technical replicates of blood from a handful of donors (dated by TCRdb to about 2017). Worth noting for this clone: The antigen it binds to is not known. One base away there is no much larger clone; base qualities are not given.

From the cysteine through the phenylalanine, the CDR3 covers 17 amino acids. The entry retains the CDR3 DNA only, 51 bases that are in frame from base 1. The germline V gene supplies CDR1 SGDLS and CDR2 YYNGEE. V gives up 3 bases and J gives up 2 bases, and the segment between their germline ends measures 18 bases. Library prep was done by the immunoSEQ multiplex PCR assay. TCRdb took this table from immuneACCESS and kept in-frame rearrangements with V and J called. Such tables lack part of the clones; where checked against another copy, unresolved V genes explain under half of the gap, and the rest is unexplained. The sample table lists 70,000 or so clones, 95% to 99% of them with a count of one. Over 0.2% of the sample rests with the top ten.

Sample: T cells isolated from PBMCs. Recombination connected TRBV9 to TRBJ1-3; a tentative D match to TRBD1 spans 6 bases. The clonotype originates from a human donor in good health. This receptor carries the CDR3 CASSAPRTGKTGNTIYF. The nucleotide sequence is TGTGCCAGCAGCGCCCCCCGTACAGGGAAGACTGGAAACACCATATATTTT.